This TCR beta chain appears in the sequencing data of a study of control samples from healthy donors and cancer patients. Trimming stripped 5 bases from V and 0 bases from J, with 11 bases between. The CDR3 is 14 amino acids. Germline V gene data show CDR1 as PRHDT and CDR2 as FYEKMQ (reference sequence). The repertoire was sequenced with immunoSEQ multiplex PCR; TCRdb's copy has only in-frame clones and lacks some. The sample yields 130,000 or so clones, less than 95% seen once. The sequenced material came from blood. The rearrangement links TRBV13 to TRBJ2-7, with D tentatively TRBD2 (5 bases). This sequence was found in a man in his late teens or twenties in good health. The CDR3 region has the DNA TGTGCCAGCAGCCCCCGCCGGGACTCCTACGAGCAGTACTTC. Protein product: CASSPRRDSYEQYF.